This T cell receptor beta chain was sequenced in a study of T cell repertoires in cytomegalovirus infection. Findings of the study overall: HLA-C-restricted CMV clonotypes gave the most frequent clonotype in two of eight donors.

Of note for this clonotype: Its antigen is currently unknown.

Germline-derived CDR1 and CDR2 are MNHNS and SASEGT. Trimming removed 0 bases from V and 1 base from J, with 4 bases in between. CDR3 length: 15 amino acids. Via MiXCR, TCRdb re-called the reads, giving one row per CDR3 protein. The table has some 400,000 distinct CDR3 sequences, less than 20% seen once. This sequence joins TRBV6-1 and TRBJ1-6, with unresolved D. The clonotype was recovered from a human donor in good health (CMV status not recorded). Some clones in this sample may be carry-over from other donors' samples. Sequenced input: PBMCs. The CDR3 DNA follows: TGTGCCAGCAGTGAAGCTAGATCCTATAATTCACCCCTCCACTTT. Translation: CASSEARSYNSPLHF.